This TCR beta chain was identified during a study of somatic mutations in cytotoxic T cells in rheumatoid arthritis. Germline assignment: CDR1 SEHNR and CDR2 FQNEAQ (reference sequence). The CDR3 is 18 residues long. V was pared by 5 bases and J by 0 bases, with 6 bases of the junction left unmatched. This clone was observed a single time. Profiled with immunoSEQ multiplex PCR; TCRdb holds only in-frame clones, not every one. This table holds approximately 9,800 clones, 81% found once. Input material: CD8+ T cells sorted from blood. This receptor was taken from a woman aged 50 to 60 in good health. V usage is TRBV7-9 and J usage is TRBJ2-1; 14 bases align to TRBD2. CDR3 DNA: TGTGCCAGCAGCCTTGGGACTAGCGGGGGAAGCTCCTACAATGAGCAGTTCTTC. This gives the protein CASSLGTSGGSSYNEQFF.